The 31 T cell receptor beta chains below all came from one sample that was sequenced in a study of Ad26.COV2.S vaccination and SARS-CoV-2 variants. Treatment meaning: 19 received Ad26.COV2.S at low or high dose, single or two shots; roughly five received placebo; per-sample allocation not given. Samples were taken on day 63 after the first vaccine or placebo injection. Data came from immunoSEQ multiplex PCR; TCRdb stores just in-frame clones and leaves some out. The sample gives roughly 330,000 clones, almost 90% of which show up once; approximately 5.8% is in the top ten. The material sequenced was peripheral blood, taken in a trial of Ad26.COV2.S vaccine versus placebo. The receptors stem from a person aged 18-60 years who received the Ad26.COV2.S COVID-19 vaccine or a placebo.

The chain combines TRBV19 with TRBJ2-7; possible D gene TRBD2, 6 bases. V was shortened by 8 bases and J by 3 bases, with 14 bases between the two germline ends. Germline CDR1 is LNHDA and CDR2 is SQIVND (reference sequence). This CDR3 comprises 13 residues. CDR3 loop: CASRGSGVYEQYF. CDR3 coding DNA: TGTGCCAGTCGGGGGAGTGGGGTCTACGAGCAGTACTTC.

This chain joins TRBV7-9 and TRBJ1-1; a weak D match, TRBD1 (5 bases). The V gene lost 5 bases and the J gene lost 1 base, with 17 bases spanning the gap. Per the germline V gene, CDR1 is SEHNR and CDR2 is FQNEAQ (reference sequence). The CDR3 totals 16 residues. CDR3 in amino acids: CASSPPLSRENTEAFF. As DNA, the CDR3 is TGTGCCAGCAGCCCCCCTTTATCCAGGGAGAACACTGAAGCTTTCTTT.

This clone was detected once. The chain is built from TRBV12-3 or TRBV12-4 and TRBJ2-5; D might be TRBD1 (5 bases). V was pared by 6 bases and J by 4 bases, with 12 bases between. This CDR3 region has 13 residues. The CDR3 DNA follows: TGTGCCAGCAGAGTCAGGGTTGGAGAGACCCAGTACTTC. It translates to CASRVRVGETQYF.

This chain connects TRBV28 to TRBJ2-3, with TRBD1 as a possible D gene (6 bases). The CDR3 spans 14 residues. Trimming stripped 1 base from V and 4 bases from J, with 9 bases between. CDR1 and CDR2 (germline): MDHEN, SYDVKM. The CDR3 DNA reads TGTGCCAGCAGTTTATACAGGGACCCAGATACGCAGTATTTT. Residues: CASSLYRDPDTQYF.

This chain joins TRBV15 and TRBJ2-1; TRBD1 matches at 8 bases. J lost 3 bases, V lost 5 bases, and 6 bases had no gene match. Germline CDR1 is LNHNV and CDR2 is YYDKDF (reference sequence). The CDR3 sequence is 15 residues long. This CDR3 reads CATSDRQGIYNEQFF. Here the CDR3 DNA reads TGTGCCACCAGCGACCGACAGGGGATCTACAATGAGCAGTTCTTC.

V gene TRBV9 combines with J gene TRBJ2-7; D not resolved. CDR1 is SGDLS, CDR2 YYNGEE, per germline. This CDR3 is 13 amino acids long. V gave up 2 bases and J gave up 4 bases, with 10 bases separating them. The CDR3 sequence: CASSVSDGYEQYF. In DNA form, the CDR3 reads TGTGCCAGCAGCGTCAGCGACGGATACGAGCAGTACTTC.

This clone was detected once. This rearrangement joins TRBV21-1 to TRBJ2-7. TRBV21-1 is recorded as a pseudogene. The CDR3 covers 16 residues. CDR3 protein: CASSTQPGRSSYEQYF. The CDR3 nucleotides are TGTGCCAGCAGCACCCAACCGGGCCGTAGCTCCTACGAGCAGTACTTC.

In its sample, this clone was seen once. The V call is TRBV29-1, the J call TRBJ2-1; 15 bases match TRBD2. V dropped 8 bases and J dropped 0; count of bases not matched to a gene: 8. CDR3 length equals 17 residues. Per germline, CDR1 SQVTM and CDR2 ANQGSEA. For the CDR3, the DNA is TGCAGCACGCTAGGACTAGCGGGAGGGAGCTCCTACAATGAGCAGTTCTTC. This encodes CSTLGLAGGSSYNEQFF.

The chain couples TRBV5-6 to TRBJ2-7; 14 positions agree with TRBD2. The V gene's germline CDR1 is SGHDT and CDR2 YYEEEE. This CDR3 has 18 residues. Trimming cost V 4 bases and J 3 bases; bases outside gene matches: 12. The CDR3 DNA reads as TGTGCCAGCAGCCCGGGACTAGCGGGAGTGGGGCGTTACTACGAGCAGTACGTC. The encoded protein is CASSPGLAGVGRYYEQYV.

Written as DNA, the CDR3 is TGTGCCAGCAGCTTTGGGACAGGGGACCTTGAAGCTTTCTTT. It encodes CASSFGTGDLEAFF. The chain recombines TRBV7-9 with TRBJ1-1, with 10 bases aligning to TRBD1. CDR1 is SEHNR and CDR2 is FQNEAQ in the germline V gene (reference sequence). The CDR3 is 14 residues long. The junction had 5 bases not matched to a gene; V was cut back by 3 bases and J by 7 bases. The complete variable domain, with remaining parts taken from reference TRBV7-9 and TRBJ1-1, reads DTGVSQNPRHKITKRGQNVTFRCDPISEHNRLYWYRQTLGQGPEFLTYFQNEAQLEKSRLLSDRFSAERPKGSFSTLEIQRTEQGDSAMYLCASSFGTGDLEAFFGQGTRLTVV.

The chain combines TRBV27 with TRBJ1-5; D call uncertain. CDR3 length: 15 residues. CDR1 is MNHEY and CDR2 is SMNVEV in the germline V gene (reference sequence). V lost 2 bases and J 6 bases, leaving 14 bases between the germline ends. The CDR3 reads CASSLRLRGPQPQHF. CDR3 nucleotides: TGTGCCAGCAGTTTAAGGCTCCGGGGTCCTCAGCCCCAGCATTTT.

The CDR3 sequence: CASTQGVFAEAFF. The CDR3 coding sequence is TGTGCCAGCACTCAGGGGGTTTTCGCTGAAGCTTTCTTT. This chain connects TRBV2 to TRBJ1-1; 7 positions match TRBD1. With V trimmed by 7 bases and J by 6 bases, 8 bases remained unmatched. The CDR3 covers 13 residues. Germline V gene lookup returns CDR1 SNHLY and CDR2 FYNNEI.

V and J are TRBV11-2 and TRBJ1-1, with TRBD1 matching over 7 bases. The CDR3 length is 12 residues. The V segment lost 5 bases and the J segment 10 bases; nucleotides outside the gene matches: 7. CDR1 and CDR2 from the germline V gene are SGHAT and FQNNGV. The CDR3 loop reads CASSGLAGGAFF. CDR3 DNA: TGTGCCAGCAGCGGCCTGGCAGGGGGAGCTTTCTTT.

This clone showed up just once. This CDR3 reads CASSLAYNEQFF. DNA for the CDR3: TGTGCCAGCAGCTTAGCTTACAATGAGCAGTTCTTC. The chain has TRBV11-2 and TRBJ2-1; D is unresolved. V was trimmed by 1 base and J by 4 bases, leaving 2 bases between them. CDR1 is SGHAT, CDR2 FQNNGV, per germline. CDR3 length: 12 amino acids.

This sequence joins TRBV29-1 and TRBJ2-1, with D perhaps matching TRBD1 or TRBD2 (5 bases each). V was pared by 6 bases and J by 5 bases, with 17 bases between. This CDR3 is 14 amino acids long. The germline V gene has CDR1 SQVTM and CDR2 ANQGSEA. The CDR3: CSVATWDGDNEQFF. In DNA form, the CDR3 reads TGCAGCGTCGCCACGTGGGACGGTGACAATGAGCAGTTCTTC.

The rearrangement uses TRBV11-3 and TRBJ2-1; D remains unclear. Germline V gives CDR1 SGHNT, CDR2 YENEEA. Trimming removed 5 bases from V and 4 bases from J, with 21 bases in between. The CDR3 totals 17 residues. The CDR3 DNA reads as TGTGCCAGCAGCCAGAATATGGGGATTGTGGATTACAATGAGCAGTTCTTC. It is translated as CASSQNMGIVDYNEQFF.

V is TRBV12-5 and J is TRBJ2-1; D possibly corresponds to TRBD2 (5 bases). Germline CDR1 is LGHNT and CDR2 is FRNRAP. Trimming shortened V by 5 bases and J by 13 bases, and 21 bases separated the two germline ends. This CDR3 is 14 amino acids long. The CDR3 bases are TGTGCTAGTGGTCCCCGCCCCTCCGGGAACCCCCAGTTCTTC. Its protein product is CASGPRPSGNPQFF.

This chain joins TRBV7-2 and TRBJ2-1; 7 bases align to TRBD2. Germline loops: CDR1 SGHTA, CDR2 FQGNSA. The V gene end was trimmed by 3 bases and the J gene end by 4 bases; junction bases not matched to a gene: 3. The CDR3 has 14 amino acids. The CDR3 loop is CASSFPGLYNEQFF. The CDR3, as DNA: TGTGCCAGCAGCTTTCCGGGACTATACAATGAGCAGTTCTTC.

V gene TRBV2 combines with J gene TRBJ1-2, with D unclear. V lost 10 bases and J 4 bases, leaving 10 bases between the germline ends. In germline, CDR1 is SNHLY, CDR2 FYNNEI. The CDR3 totals 11 residues. CDR3 in DNA: TGTGCCAACCCGACAAGCTATGGCTACACCTTC. Amino acid sequence: CANPTSYGYTF.

The chain carries TRBV7-6 and TRBJ2-3; D tentatively fits TRBD1 or TRBD2 (5 bases each). Germline V gives CDR1 SGHVS, CDR2 FNYEAQ. Trimming took off 9 bases at V and 2 bases at J, with 9 bases between the two ends. The length of the CDR3 is 12 residues. CDR3 nucleotides: TGTGCCAGTTCCGGGACCACAGATACGCAGTATTTT. This encodes CASSGTTDTQYF.

The gene calls are TRBV6-2 or TRBV6-3 and TRBJ2-1; 12 positions agree with TRBD2. Germline CDR1 reads MNHEY; CDR2 reads SVGEGT. J was trimmed by 2 bases and V by 5 bases; bases with no gene match: 10. CDR3 size: 18 residues. DNA of the CDR3: TGTGCCAGCAGTAAACTAGCGGGGGGCCTACAAACCTACAATGAGCAGTTCTTC. Residues: CASSKLAGGLQTYNEQFF.

The gene calls are TRBV5-1 and TRBJ1-1; no definite D call. The germline V gene has CDR1 SGHRS and CDR2 YFSETQ. Trimming removed 7 bases at V and 3 bases at J, with 13 bases between. CDR3 length: 13 amino acids. The CDR3 DNA follows: TGCGCCAGCGCGTACCACGGGGACACTGAAGCTTTCTTT. Protein: CASAYHGDTEAFF. The full variable domain, rest sourced from reference TRBV5-1 and TRBJ1-1, is KAGVTQTPRYLIKTRGQQVTLSCSPISGHRSVSWYQQTPGQGLQFLFEYFSETQRNKGNFPGRFSGRQFSNSRSEMNVSTLELGDSALYLCASAYHGDTEAFFGQGTRLTVV.

The chain uses TRBV9 and TRBJ2-4; D remains unclear. The CDR3 sequence is 12 residues long. CDR1 and CDR2 (germline): SGDLS, YYNGEE. Trimming left V 0 bases short and J 8 bases short, with 6 bases between. The CDR3 DNA reads as TGTGCCAGCAGCGTAGGATTTGACATTCAGTACTTC. Residues: CASSVGFDIQYF.

CDR3 sequence (DNA): TGTGCCAGCAGCTTGGGGTCGGGGTCTTCGGGTGAGCAGTACTTC. Translation gives CASSLGSGSSGEQYF. V and J are TRBV5-4 and TRBJ2-7; TRBD2 might be the D (5 bases). This CDR3 has 15 amino acids. Germline lookup yields CDR1 SGHNT and CDR2 YYREEE (reference sequence). V was trimmed by 0 bases and J by 7 bases, leaving 17 bases between them.

The genes are TRBV7-9 and TRBJ2-1; the D gene is possibly TRBD2 (6 bases). V shed 2 bases and J shed 7 bases, with 15 bases lying between them. The CDR3 spans 15 residues. Germline V gene data show CDR1 as SEHNR and CDR2 as FQNEAQ (reference sequence). CDR3 protein: CASSLKSVRGNEQFF. CDR3 nucleotides: TGTGCCAGCAGCTTAAAGTCGGTTCGGGGGAATGAGCAGTTCTTC.

J is TRBJ2-7 and V is TRBV6-5; 11 bases map to TRBD1. The germline V gene encodes CDR1 MNHEY and CDR2 SVGAGI. The CDR3 loop spans 15 amino acids. After removal of 6 bases from V and 0 bases from J, the junction contained 4 bases not matched to a gene. Here the CDR3 DNA reads TGTGCCAGCAGAAGGGGGACAGGGGGCTCCTACGAGCAGTACGTC. It yields the protein CASRRGTGGSYEQYV.

CDR3 sequence (DNA): TGTGCCAGCAGCCAAGTTCAGGGCTTCGGGCTTTTCTATGGCTACACCTTC. This gives the protein CASSQVQGFGLFYGYTF. The genes are TRBV14 and TRBJ1-2; D perhaps matches TRBD1 (5 bases). CDR1 and CDR2 (germline): SGHDN, FVKESK. The CDR3 totals 17 residues. With 1 base removed from V and 4 bases from J, the gap between germline ends came to 19 bases.

The CDR3 nucleotides are TGTGCCAGCAGTCCTTCAGTGGCTAGTATCAATGAGCAGTTCTTC. Its protein product is CASSPSVASINEQFF. The chain joins TRBV27 to TRBJ2-1, with D unresolved. CDR1 and CDR2 from the germline V gene are MNHEY and SMNVEV (reference sequence). V lost 5 bases and J 6 bases, leaving 17 bases between the germline ends. The CDR3 length is 15 residues.

V is TRBV12-3 or TRBV12-4 and J is TRBJ1-2; possibly TRBD1 for D (5 bases). CDR3 length: 13 amino acids. V lost 6 bases to trimming and J lost 4 bases, with 12 bases between them. The CDR3 DNA reads as TGTGCCAGCAGGCCCGGGACCGCCTATGGCTACACCTTC. Residues: CASRPGTAYGYTF.

This chain links TRBV7-2 with TRBJ2-5; weak D call: TRBD2 (5 bases). This CDR3 is built from 14 residues. The germline V and J ends were trimmed by 1 base and 1 base, with 7 bases remaining between them. Germline-derived CDR1 and CDR2 are SGHTA and FQGNSA. CDR3 sequence: CASSLGGLQETQYF. CDR3 DNA sequence: TGTGCCAGCAGCTTAGGAGGACTCCAAGAGACCCAGTACTTC.

This clone was counted a few times. The chain links TRBV12-3 or TRBV12-4 to TRBJ2-7; a weak D match, TRBD2 (5 bases). The CDR3 totals 12 residues. Trimming cost V 3 bases and J 6 bases, with 9 bases left between them. For the CDR3, the DNA is TGTGCCAGCAGTTTCGCACGGGGCGAGCAGTACTTC. The encoded protein is CASSFARGEQYF.